One and the same sample provided the 8 T cell receptor beta chains below, sequenced in a study of neurological immune-mediated disorders. TCRdb recomputed calls from the 5' RACE reads with MiXCR, one row per CDR3 protein. Here the sample spans about 69,000 distinct CDR3 sequences, 3.9% being singletons. The sequencing input was PBMCs. The receptors stem from a man between 25 and 39 years old with multiple sclerosis.

This clonotype occurred many times. The V call is TRBV12-3 or TRBV12-4, the J call TRBJ2-1, with 8 bases identical to TRBD2. J was trimmed by 7 bases and V by 6 bases; bases with no gene match: 14. The CDR3 runs to 16 residues. Written as DNA, the CDR3 is TGTGCCAGCAGACCTAAAATCTCGGGGGGGGGTAATGAGCAGTTCTTC. This encodes CASRPKISGGGNEQFF.

This clonotype showed up many times. The chain employs TRBV7-9 and TRBJ2-7; a possible D gene is TRBD1 (7 bases). Trimming shortened V by 4 bases and J by 5 bases, and 15 bases separated the two germline ends. Germline V CDR1 and CDR2: SEHNR, FQNEAQ (reference sequence). The CDR3 spans 14 residues. Here the CDR3 DNA reads TGTGCCAGCAGCTCGCCCAGGGGGGATCACGAGCAGTACTTC. Translated, it gives CASSSPRGDHEQYF.

About this clonotype itself: The germline gene is not matched at one end of the junction; a read error may be the cause. This rearrangement joins TRBV12-3 or TRBV12-4 to TRBJ1-5, with D possibly TRBD1 on 6 matching bases. The CDR3 has 14 residues. The CDR3 nucleotides read TGTGCCAGCAGTTCCTACGGGGGCAATCAGCCCCAGAATTTT. Protein sequence: CASSSYGGNQPQNF.

The table lists this clonotype with many counts. The chain uses TRBV10-2 and TRBJ1-5, with D hard to call. The CDR3 extends over 14 amino acids. The germline V and J ends were trimmed by 2 bases and 0 bases, with 5 bases remaining between them. Germline CDR1 and CDR2: WSHSY and SAAADI. The CDR3 DNA is TGCGCCAGCAGTGAGACTTATAGCAATCAGCCCCAGCATTTT. Translated, it gives CASSETYSNQPQHF.

This clonotype has at least ten counts. The genes are TRBV18 and TRBJ1-5; tentatively, D is TRBD1 (5 bases). With 2 bases removed from V and 9 bases from J, the gap between germline ends came to 14 bases. The V gene's germline CDR1 is KGHSH and CDR2 LQKENI. This CDR3 has 14 residues. CDR3 residues: CASSPGGDFLPQHF. The CDR3 DNA reads TGTGCCAGCTCACCAGGAGGGGATTTTCTGCCCCAGCATTTT. Drawing the rest from reference TRBV18 and TRBJ1-5, the complete variable domain is NAGVMQNPRHLVRRRGQEARLRCSPMKGHSHVYWYRQLPEEGLKFMVYLQKENIIDESGMPKERFSAEFPKEGPSILRIQQVVRGDSAAYFCASSPGGDFLPQHFGDGTRLSIL.

This clonotype came up many times. CDR3 sequence (DNA): TGCGCCAGCAGCCAAGATGCGGCTAGCGGAAAGGAGACCCAGTACTTC. Translation gives CASSQDAASGKETQYF. The chain recombines TRBV4-1 with TRBJ2-5, with 7 bases fitting TRBD2. The CDR3 is 16 amino acids. Per germline, CDR1 MGHRA and CDR2 YSYEKL. V gave up 0 bases and J gave up 5 bases; unmatched junction bases: 9.

This clonotype was observed many times. The rearrangement uses TRBV7-8 and TRBJ2-1; 9 nucleotides align to TRBD1. The CDR3 runs to 15 residues. Germline V lookup: CDR1 SGHVS, CDR2 FQNEAQ. With V trimmed by 1 base and J by 7 bases, 5 bases remained unmatched. CDR3 DNA: TGTGCCAGCAGCTTAGTAGGGACAGGGCTGAATGAGCAGTTCTTC. Its protein is CASSLVGTGLNEQFF.

This clonotype occurred many times. V gene TRBV12-3 or TRBV12-4 combines with J gene TRBJ1-2, with D hard to call. This CDR3 is 12 amino acids long. Trimming removed 5 bases from V and 6 bases from J, with 10 bases in between. CDR3 nucleotides: TGTGCCAGCAGTAACCACGGGGATGGCTACACCTTC. Amino acid sequence: CASSNHGDGYTF.